The next 32 T cell receptor beta chains were all read from a single sample in a study of CD8+CD57+ T cells in acquired aplastic anemia (dated by TCRdb to 2016 to 2019). These reads were obtained on an Illumina HiSeq 2000. Genomic DNA served as template for TCR beta VDJ combination and CDR3 sequence profiling. TCRdb reworked the public reads: Q25 trimming with fastp, MiXCR clone assembly, productive beta chains retained. For every CDR3 protein sequence, its rows merge into one entry that carries the most common genes and DNA. The sample table records approximately 40,000 distinct CDR3 sequences; roughly two thirds of these occur just once. 50% to 65% of the sample is in the top ten clones. Flow cytometry had shown CD8+CD57+ cell expansion in the patients selected for sequencing. The sample was sorted CD4+, CD8+, or CD8+CD57+ T cells (not recorded which) from PBMCs. Source of these receptors: a human donor with aplastic anemia.

A few counts support this clonotype. The chain carries TRBV29-1 and TRBJ1-2; tentative D call: TRBD1 (6 bases). Germline V gene data show CDR1 as SQVTM and CDR2 as ANQGSEA. V lost 5 bases to trimming and J lost 6 bases, with 7 bases between them. The CDR3 contains 10 residues. The CDR3 protein is CSVTGNGYTF. CDR3 DNA: TGCAGCGTTACAGGGAATGGCTACACCTTC.

This rearrangement joins TRBV24-1 to TRBJ1-2, with D hard to call. The germline V gene encodes CDR1 KGHDR and CDR2 SFDVKD. Trimming took 4 bases from V and 9 from J, leaving 8 bases between them. The CDR3 length is 11 residues. DNA for the CDR3: TGTGCCACCAGTGACAGTTCAAGCTACACCTTC. Protein product: CATSDSSSYTF.

CDR3 nucleotide sequence: TGCAGTGCTAGGGGGGAGGACACTGAAGCTTTCTTT. Protein sequence: CSARGEDTEAFF. The chain joins TRBV20-1 to TRBJ1-1; D might be TRBD1 (5 bases). V was trimmed by 3 bases and J by 3 bases, leaving 8 bases between them. This CDR3 has 12 amino acids. The germline V gene encodes CDR1 DFQATT and CDR2 SNEGSKA (reference sequence).

This clonotype appeared many times. The chain combines TRBV7-2 with TRBJ2-3; D is possibly TRBD1 (6 bases). The CDR3 consists of 15 residues. V lost 5 bases and J 3 bases, leaving 15 bases between the germline ends. Germline values: CDR1 SGHTA, CDR2 FQGNSA. The CDR3 DNA sequence: TGTGCCAGCAGCCACGACAGGTTCTCGACAGATACGCAGTATTTT. Translation gives CASSHDRFSTDTQYF. The full variable domain, completed using reference TRBV7-2 and TRBJ2-3, is GAGVSQSPSNKVTEKGKDVELRCDPISGHTALYWYRQSLGQGLEFLIYFQGNSAPDKSGLPSDRFSAERTGGSVSTLTIQRTQQEDSAVYLCASSHDRFSTDTQYFGPGTRLTVL.

The sample holds a few counts of this clonotype. The chain carries TRBV19 and TRBJ2-7; D gene ambiguous. CDR3 size: 11 residues. The germline V gene has CDR1 LNHDA and CDR2 SQIVND (reference sequence). V was shortened by 4 bases and J by 2 bases, with 3 bases between the two germline ends. CDR3 region: CASSNTYEQYF. The CDR3 nucleotides are TGTGCCAGTAGTAACACCTACGAGCAGTACTTC.

At least ten counts were recorded for this clonotype. The CDR3 nucleotides read TGTGCCAGCAGTGACTTGGGACAGGGAGGTGAGCAGTTCTTC. It encodes CASSDLGQGGEQFF. The gene calls are TRBV6-4 and TRBJ2-1; 9 positions match TRBD1. V lost 1 base to trimming and J lost 9 bases; unmatched junction nucleotides: 4. Looked up from germline, CDR1 is MRHNA and CDR2 is SNTAGT. This CDR3 has 14 residues.

The rearrangement uses TRBV20-1 and TRBJ2-5, with a tentative D call TRBD2 (5 bases). Per the germline V gene, CDR1 is DFQATT and CDR2 is SNEGSKA (reference sequence). CDR3 size: 16 residues. V lost 6 bases, J lost 1 base, and 21 bases lay in between. The CDR3 sequence is CSAPTPAWRSQETQYF. In DNA form, the CDR3 reads TGCAGTGCCCCCACCCCCGCTTGGAGGTCCCAAGAGACCCAGTACTTC.

This clonotype appeared many times. This CDR3 reads CASSPPGLGVNEQFF. In DNA form, the CDR3 reads TGTGCCAGCAGCCCCCCCGGACTGGGAGTAAATGAGCAGTTCTTC. J is TRBJ2-1 and V is TRBV12-3 or TRBV12-4, with D maybe TRBD2 (5 bases). The CDR3 has 15 residues. Trimming took off 6 bases at V and 7 bases at J, with 19 bases between the two ends.

This clonotype has at least ten counts. This rearrangement joins TRBV11-2 to TRBJ2-2; D is uncertain. This CDR3 region has 12 residues. V was trimmed by 4 bases and J by 0 bases, leaving 0 bases between them. Germline V gene sequence: CDR1 SGHAT, CDR2 FQNNGV. The CDR3, as DNA: TGTGCCAGCAGCTCGAACACCGGGGAGCTGTTTTTT. Translation: CASSSNTGELFF.

CDR3 residues: CASSLWRQGNNEQFF. The CDR3 DNA follows: TGTGCCAGCAGCTTGTGGAGACAGGGGAACAATGAGCAGTTCTTC. The chain couples TRBV5-4 to TRBJ2-1, with TRBD1 identical over 8 bases. Germline V lookup: CDR1 SGHNT, CDR2 YYREEE (reference sequence). After removal of 1 base from V and 5 bases from J, the junction contained 5 bases not matched to a gene. The CDR3 extends over 15 amino acids.

In its sample, this clonotype was seen many times. V and J are TRBV7-3 and TRBJ2-1; D may match TRBD1 or TRBD2 (6 bases each). This CDR3 has 16 residues. V was clipped by 0 bases and J by 5 bases, with 14 bases between them. Per germline, CDR1 SGHTA and CDR2 FQGTGA. The DNA for the CDR3 is TGTGCCAGCAGCTTAACGGCTACGGGGGCCAACAATGAGCAGTTCTTC. Protein: CASSLTATGANNEQFF.

The DNA of the CDR3 is TGCAGTGCTGCACAGGAAATATTGGACGAGCAGTACTTC. Translating gives CSAAQEILDEQYF. The chain employs TRBV20-1 and TRBJ2-7; maybe TRBD1 (5 bases). The CDR3 runs 13 residues. Trimming pared 5 bases from V and 5 bases from J, leaving 16 bases between. Germline V gives CDR1 DFQATT, CDR2 SNEGSKA (reference sequence).

This clonotype has just a few counts. The V call is TRBV4-1, the J call TRBJ2-2; 10 bases are shared with TRBD1. From germline, CDR1 is MGHRA and CDR2 YSYEKL. V lost 7 bases, J lost 6 bases, and 8 bases stayed unmatched. The CDR3 extends over 15 amino acids. The CDR3 region is CASKGGQGLAGELFF. CDR3 sequence (DNA): TGCGCCAGCAAAGGGGGACAGGGGTTGGCCGGGGAGCTGTTTTTT.

J is TRBJ2-3 and V is TRBV19; tentative D call: TRBD2 (5 bases). V was trimmed by 7 bases and J by 8 bases, leaving 22 bases between them. The CDR3 covers 15 residues. Germline V gene sequence: CDR1 LNHDA, CDR2 SQIVND (reference sequence). The CDR3 region is CASTPRGSPAGTQYF. DNA for the CDR3: TGTGCCAGTACCCCTCGGGGTTCTCCCGCAGGTACGCAGTATTTT.

The chain combines TRBV2 with TRBJ2-7; D not resolved. CDR3 length: 10 amino acids. Trimming shortened V by 7 bases and J by 3 bases, and 4 bases separated the two germline ends. Germline lookup yields CDR1 SNHLY and CDR2 FYNNEI. This CDR3 reads CASKVYEQYF. In DNA, the CDR3 is TGTGCCAGCAAAGTCTACGAGCAGTACTTC.

This clonotype was seen at least ten times. The chain links TRBV7-9 to TRBJ1-1, with D hard to call. V was shortened by 8 bases and J by 4 bases, with 11 bases between the two germline ends. This CDR3 comprises 12 residues. Germline V CDR1 and CDR2: SEHNR, FQNEAQ (reference sequence). The CDR3 spells CASWAVGTEAFF. CDR3 coding DNA: TGTGCCAGCTGGGCGGTCGGCACTGAAGCTTTCTTT.

The chain has TRBV19 and TRBJ2-7, with 8 bases that match TRBD1. The CDR3 runs to 13 residues. In germline, CDR1 is LNHDA, CDR2 SQIVND (reference sequence). Trimming took 5 bases from V and 6 from J; bases not matched to a gene: 6. The CDR3 DNA reads as TGTGCCAGTAGTCAACAGGGGGGCGTCGAGCAGTACTTC. Translation gives CASSQQGGVEQYF.

Regarding this clonotype: This may arise from a read error, as a much more abundant clone is one base away. The chain couples TRBV10-3 to TRBJ2-6; TRBD2 is a possible D gene (6 bases). The CDR3 is 17 amino acids. CDR1 is ENHRY, CDR2 SYGVKD, per germline. The V end was cut by 5 bases, the J end by 0 bases, with 14 bases between. CDR3 loop: CAISLGWGDSGANVLTF. In DNA, the CDR3 is TGTGCCATCAGTTTAGGATGGGGGGACTCTGGGGCCAACGTCCTGACTTTC.

This clonotype was found many times. The rearrangement uses TRBV5-6 and TRBJ2-3; 7 positions agree with TRBD2. V lost 4 bases and J lost 0; bases outside the gene matches: 8. CDR3 length: 16 residues. The germline V gene has CDR1 SGHDT and CDR2 YYEEEE. The CDR3 DNA follows: TGTGCCAGCAGCCCTAGGTTTAGCGGGAGCACAGATACGCAGTATTTT. Translation gives CASSPRFSGSTDTQYF. Complete variable domain (other parts from reference TRBV5-6 and TRBJ2-3): DAGVTQSPTHLIKTRGQQVTLRCSPKSGHDTVSWYQQALGQGPQFIFQYYEEEERQRGNFPDRFSGHQFPNYSSELNVNALLLGDSALYLCASSPRFSGSTDTQYFGPGTRLTVL.

The chain joins TRBV2 to TRBJ2-1; D not resolved. The CDR3 has 13 residues. Germline assignment: CDR1 SNHLY and CDR2 FYNNEI. The germline V and J ends were trimmed by 7 bases and 0 bases, with 7 bases remaining between them. CDR3 DNA sequence: TGTGCCAGCAAAAAGGGCTCCTACAATGAGCAGTTCTTC. Translated: CASKKGSYNEQFF.

The chain joins TRBV24-1 to TRBJ2-5; D remains ambiguous. Per the germline V gene, CDR1 is KGHDR and CDR2 is SFDVKD. V was trimmed by 6 bases and J by 13 bases, leaving 14 bases between them. The CDR3 runs to 11 residues. The CDR3 nucleotides read TGTGCCACCAGTCGAATCGAAGGGCCGTACTTC. Amino acid sequence: CATSRIEGPYF.

This clonotype has just a few counts. V usage is TRBV6-5 and J usage is TRBJ1-2; 11 nucleotides align to TRBD1. CDR3 size: 17 residues. V gave up 3 bases and J gave up 5 bases; unmatched junction bases: 11. Germline loops: CDR1 MNHEY, CDR2 SVGAGI. The CDR3 DNA reads as TGTGCCAGCAGTTATTCTGGACAGGGGGCTATTCAATATGGCTACACCTTC. This encodes CASSYSGQGAIQYGYTF.

This chain uses TRBV10-3 with TRBJ2-7; the D is unclear. Germline V gene sequence: CDR1 ENHRY, CDR2 SYGVKD. V lost 3 bases and J 4 bases, leaving 10 bases between the germline ends. The CDR3 is 13 amino acids. The CDR3 DNA reads TGTGCCATCAGTGACTCCGCGCCTTACGAGCAGTACTTC. Translation: CAISDSAPYEQYF.

The chain recombines TRBV7-2 with TRBJ2-2; TRBD1 matches 7 bases. V dropped 4 bases and J dropped 4; count of bases not matched to a gene: 6. Germline values: CDR1 SGHTA, CDR2 FQGNSA. This CDR3 is built from 15 residues. The CDR3 region is CASSSGWTGTGELFF. The CDR3 nucleotides are TGTGCCAGCAGCTCCGGCTGGACAGGCACCGGGGAGCTGTTTTTT.

This clonotype was found many times. This sequence joins TRBV9 and TRBJ2-5; 8 bases map to TRBD1. The V gene's germline CDR1 is SGDLS and CDR2 YYNGEE. This CDR3 spans 16 amino acids. V trimming: 0 bases; J trimming: 5 bases; junction bases outside the gene matches: 9. DNA of the CDR3: TGTGCCAGCAGCGTAGAAGACAGGGGAATTAAGGAGACCCAGTACTTC. Translation: CASSVEDRGIKETQYF.

The chain is built from TRBV4-2 and TRBJ2-2; perhaps TRBD2 as D (6 bases). Germline loops: CDR1 LGHNA, CDR2 YNFKEQ. V lost 10 bases and J 0 bases, leaving 9 bases between the germline ends. CDR3 length equals 13 residues. DNA for the CDR3: TGTGCCACGGGGGTCCCGAACACCGGGGAGCTGTTTTTT. It encodes CATGVPNTGELFF.

The chain combines TRBV7-9 with TRBJ2-1; TRBD1 is a possible D gene (5 bases). This CDR3 has 13 residues. The V gene lost 1 base and the J gene lost 13 bases, with 14 bases spanning the gap. Germline-derived CDR1 and CDR2 are SEHNR and FQNEAQ (reference sequence). The CDR3 sequence is CASSLVLLTDQFF. The CDR3 nucleotides are TGTGCCAGCAGCTTAGTCCTCCTGACAGATCAGTTCTTC.

In regard to this clonotype: This sequence may be a read error, since a much larger clone differs from it by one base. No conserved phenylalanine or tryptophan is present at the end of the CDR3, so a read error is the likely explanation. The chain joins TRBV15 to TRBJ1-1, with 8 bases that match TRBD1. V lost 1 base to trimming and J lost 6 bases; unmatched junction nucleotides: 4. Germline V CDR1 and CDR2: LNHNV, YYDKDF (reference sequence). The CDR3 length is 14 residues. CDR3 sequence (DNA): TGTGCCACCAGCAGAGGGACAGGGTGGTCTGAAGCTTTCCTT. As protein: CATSRGTGWSEAFL.

About this clonotype itself: Germline and junction disagree at one end, which may indicate a read error. V usage is TRBV19 and J usage is TRBJ1-1; D may be TRBD1 (6 bases). Germline lookup yields CDR1 LNHDA and CDR2 SQIVND (reference sequence). This CDR3 has 13 amino acids. Here the CDR3 reads CSSSIGQNTEAFF. The CDR3 DNA sequence: TGTTCCAGTAGTATAGGACAGAACACTGAGGCTTTCTTT.

This clonotype has a count of ten or more. This chain joins TRBV19 and TRBJ2-7; 10 nucleotides line up with TRBD1. Trimming took 9 bases from V and 2 from J; bases not matched to a gene: 1. Per germline, CDR1 LNHDA and CDR2 SQIVND (reference sequence). The CDR3 is 12 amino acids. The DNA of the CDR3 is TGTGCCAGCGGGACAGGGGCCTACGAGCAGTACTTC. Residues: CASGTGAYEQYF.

The chain recombines TRBV4-2 with TRBJ2-4; 7 positions agree with TRBD1. After removal of 2 bases from V and 13 bases from J, the junction contained 5 bases not matched to a gene. The CDR3 is 12 amino acids. In germline, CDR1 is LGHNA, CDR2 YNFKEQ. The CDR3 nucleotides are TGTGCCAGCAGCCAACAGACAGGGCTGCAGTACTTC. Translation: CASSQQTGLQYF.

The V and J genes are TRBV2 and TRBJ2-7; D may correspond to TRBD1 or TRBD2 (5 bases each). CDR3 size: 14 residues. Germline V CDR1 and CDR2: SNHLY, FYNNEI. Trimming stripped 1 base from V and 3 bases from J, with 10 bases between. CDR3 sequence (DNA): TGTGCCAGCAGTGAAGGGGGGACGGACTACGAGCAGTACTTC. It translates to CASSEGGTDYEQYF.